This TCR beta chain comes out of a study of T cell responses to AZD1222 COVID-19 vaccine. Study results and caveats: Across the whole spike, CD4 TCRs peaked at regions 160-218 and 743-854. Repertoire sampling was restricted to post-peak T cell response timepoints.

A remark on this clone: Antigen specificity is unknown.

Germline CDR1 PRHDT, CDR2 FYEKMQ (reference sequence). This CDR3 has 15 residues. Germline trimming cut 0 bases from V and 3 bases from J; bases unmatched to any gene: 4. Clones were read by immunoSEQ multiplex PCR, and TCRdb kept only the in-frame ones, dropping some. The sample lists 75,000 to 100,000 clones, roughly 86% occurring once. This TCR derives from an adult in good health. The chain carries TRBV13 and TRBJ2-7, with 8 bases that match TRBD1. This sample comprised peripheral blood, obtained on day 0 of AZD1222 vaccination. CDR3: CASSLGGQGLYEQYF. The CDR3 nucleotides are TGTGCCAGCAGCTTAGGAGGACAGGGTCTCTACGAGCAGTACTTC.